One and the same sample provided the 26 T cell receptor beta chains below, sequenced in a study of shared clonotypes between healthy human individuals. Here immunoSEQ multiplex PCR was the method, and the copy in TCRdb shows in-frame clones only, minus some. The repertoire holds hundreds of thousands of clones, with roughly 70% as singletons. The sample taken for sequencing was memory CD4+ T cells sorted from blood. Subset denoted: CD45RA-negative fraction. These receptors all stem from a woman younger than 45 in good health.

The genes are TRBV2 and TRBJ2-1; D perhaps matches TRBD2 (5 bases). Germline V gene data show CDR1 as SNHLY and CDR2 as FYNNEI. CDR3 length: 15 amino acids. V gave up 2 bases and J gave up 12 bases, with 20 bases separating them. The CDR3 DNA is TGTGCCAGCAGTGAATTAGCTAGCCAAGTCGCTTCGCAGTTCTTC. Translation gives CASSELASQVASQFF.

The rearrangement joins TRBV29-1 to TRBJ2-5, with 9 bases that match TRBD2. Unmatched junction bases numbered 7, after V lost 3 bases and J lost 5 bases. The CDR3 spans 14 residues. The germline V gene has CDR1 SQVTM and CDR2 ANQGSEA. CDR3 sequence reads: CSVERLAAGETQYF. CDR3 in DNA: TGCAGCGTTGAGAGACTAGCGGCAGGGGAGACCCAGTACTTC.

This clone was observed a single time. The chain has TRBV2 and TRBJ1-3; D is ambiguous. Germline V lookup: CDR1 SNHLY, CDR2 FYNNEI. The CDR3 contains 14 residues. Trimming took 2 bases from V and 4 from J, leaving 9 bases between them. The CDR3 here is CASSESQKGNTIYF. In DNA form, the CDR3 reads TGTGCCAGCAGTGAATCCCAGAAAGGAAACACCATATATTTT. The whole variable domain, remainder taken from reference TRBV2 and TRBJ1-3, is EPEVTQTPSHQVTQMGQEVILRCVPISNHLYFYWYRQILGQKVEFLVSFYNNEISEKSEIFDDQFSVERPDGSNFTLKIRSTKLEDSAMYFCASSESQKGNTIYFGEGSWLTVV.

The rearrangement joins TRBV6-4 to TRBJ2-1; 7 positions match TRBD2. V lost 6 bases to trimming and J lost 4 bases; unmatched junction nucleotides: 3. Germline CDR1 is MRHNA and CDR2 is SNTAGT. CDR3 length: 13 amino acids. The CDR3 is CASSLAEYNEQFF. The CDR3 DNA reads TGTGCCAGCAGCCTAGCGGAGTACAATGAGCAGTTCTTC.

This chain links TRBV9 with TRBJ2-1, with 10 bases lining up with TRBD1. The V segment lost 0 bases and the J segment 8 bases; nucleotides outside the gene matches: 5. The germline V gene encodes CDR1 SGDLS and CDR2 YYNGEE. The CDR3 has 15 residues. The CDR3 protein is CASSVGGTGVDEQFF. In nucleotides, the CDR3 is TGTGCCAGCAGCGTAGGTGGGACAGGGGTCGATGAGCAGTTCTTC.

A word on this clone: This sample includes further DNA sequences coding for the same CDR3. The chain recombines TRBV19 with TRBJ1-2; 7 bases match TRBD1. The CDR3 covers 13 residues. Unmatched junction bases numbered 6, after V lost 9 bases and J lost 2 bases. In germline, CDR1 is LNHDA, CDR2 SQIVND (reference sequence). The CDR3 reads CASTTGVNYGYTF. CDR3 in DNA: TGTGCCAGCACTACAGGGGTCAACTATGGCTACACCTTC.

The chain joins TRBV6-5 to TRBJ2-1; TRBD2 aligns across 14 bases. Germline values: CDR1 MNHEY, CDR2 SVGAGI. The V segment lost 4 bases and the J segment 7 bases; nucleotides outside the gene matches: 3. The CDR3 has 15 amino acids. The CDR3 coding sequence is TGTGCCAGCAGTTCAGGACTAGCGGGAGGAAATGAGCAGTTCTTC. Translating it yields CASSSGLAGGNEQFF.

Only a few counts were recorded for this clone. The gene calls are TRBV2 and TRBJ1-1; no clear D. V was cut by 5 bases and J by 2 bases, with 9 bases left in between. CDR1 and CDR2 from the germline V gene are SNHLY and FYNNEI. This CDR3 region has 13 residues. Here the CDR3 reads CASSPGPNTEAFF. The DNA for the CDR3 is TGTGCCAGCAGTCCCGGGCCAAACACTGAAGCTTTCTTT. The whole variable domain, remainder taken from reference TRBV2 and TRBJ1-1, is EPEVTQTPSHQVTQMGQEVILRCVPISNHLYFYWYRQILGQKVEFLVSFYNNEISEKSEIFDDQFSVERPDGSNFTLKIRSTKLEDSAMYFCASSPGPNTEAFFGQGTRLTVV.

This clone was observed once. This sequence joins TRBV23-1 and TRBJ2-7; 9 bases fit TRBD1. TRBV23-1 is an open reading frame, and its role is uncertain. The CDR3 runs to 15 residues. Losses at the gene ends were 3 bases for V and 3 bases for J; bases not matched to a gene: 6. The CDR3 coding sequence is TGCGCCAGCAGTCAGACCCGGGGACAGGGCTACGAGCAGTACTTC. Its translation: CASSQTRGQGYEQYF.

J is TRBJ2-1 and V is TRBV28; D is ambiguous. Germline CDR1 reads MDHEN; CDR2 reads SYDVKM. V lost 6 bases to trimming and J lost 9 bases, with 15 bases between them. The CDR3 spans 13 residues. The CDR3 bases are TGTGCCAGCAGCCGAACTAACACCCGTGAGCAGTTCTTC. Protein product: CASSRTNTREQFF.

This clone was found many times. This sequence joins TRBV11-1 and TRBJ2-7, with TRBD2 matching over 12 bases. The length of the CDR3 is 14 residues. From germline, CDR1 is SGHAT and CDR2 FQDESV (reference sequence). V trimming: 1 base; J trimming: 7 bases; junction bases outside the gene matches: 2. DNA of the CDR3: TGTGCCAGCAGCTTAGGACTAGCGGGAGTGGAGCAGTACTTC. Translating it yields CASSLGLAGVEQYF.

For this clone: This clone may be a read error of a much larger clone one base away. The chain uses TRBV11-1 and TRBJ2-5; 7 bases are shared with TRBD2. This CDR3 has 15 residues. V shed 1 base and J 2 bases; nucleotides not matched to a gene: 4. The V gene's germline CDR1 is SGHAT and CDR2 FQDESV (reference sequence). CDR3 amino acids: CASSLGTSGQETQYF. The CDR3, as DNA: TGTGCCAGCAGCTTAGGGACTAGTGGACAAGAGACCCAGTACTTC. The full variable domain, in which reference TRBV11-1 and TRBJ2-5 provide the parts outside the CDR3, is EAEVAQSPRYKITEKSQAVAFWCDPISGHATLYWYRQILGQGPELLVQFQDESVVDDSQLPKDRFSAERLKGVDSTLKIQPAELGDSAMYLCASSLGTSGQETQYFGPGTRLLVL.

The V call is TRBV7-8, the J call TRBJ1-1; D might be TRBD1 (6 bases). The CDR3 runs 13 residues. In germline, CDR1 is SGHVS, CDR2 FQNEAQ. Trimming shortened V by 5 bases and J by 10 bases, and 17 bases separated the two germline ends. The CDR3 DNA reads as TGTGCCAGCAGCATCGGGGGGGCGGGTGGAGCTTTCTTT. Its protein is CASSIGGAGGAFF.

This clone was seen a handful of times. This sequence joins TRBV5-1 and TRBJ2-3; weak D call: TRBD2 (5 bases). V lost 4 bases to trimming and J lost 5 bases, with 14 bases between them. The CDR3 runs 14 residues. Germline values: CDR1 SGHRS, CDR2 YFSETQ. Here the CDR3 reads CASSPRLSGDTQYF. For the CDR3, the DNA is TGCGCCAGCAGCCCCCGACTATCCGGAGATACGCAGTATTTT.

The rearrangement uses TRBV19 and TRBJ1-5; D possibly corresponds to TRBD1 (5 bases). Germline lookup yields CDR1 LNHDA and CDR2 SQIVND (reference sequence). V shed 6 bases and J shed 4 bases, with 16 bases lying between them. The length of the CDR3 is 15 residues. The CDR3 bases are TGTGCCAGTAGAACACCAGGGAGAGGAAATCAGCCCCAGCATTTT. Protein product: CASRTPGRGNQPQHF.

This clone was observed a handful of times. This chain links TRBV11-3 with TRBJ2-1; D is unresolved. Germline V gives CDR1 SGHNT, CDR2 YENEEA. This CDR3 contains 15 residues. V lost 5 bases, J lost 0 bases, and 11 bases lay in between. CDR3: CASSPTTVSYNEQFF. The CDR3 DNA reads as TGTGCCAGCAGCCCTACTACAGTCTCCTACAATGAGCAGTTCTTC.

The chain uses TRBV25-1 and TRBJ2-1, with 7 nucleotides matching TRBD1. CDR1 is MGHDK, CDR2 SYGVNS, per germline. The CDR3 spans 13 residues. V shed 2 bases, J shed 7 bases, and the junction held 2 bases outside the gene matches. The CDR3: CASSEPQGNEQFF. As DNA, the CDR3 is TGTGCCAGCAGTGAACCACAGGGGAATGAGCAGTTCTTC. Filled out from reference TRBV25-1 and TRBJ2-1, the complete variable domain reads EADIYQTPRYLVIGTGKKITLECSQTMGHDKMYWYQQDPGMELHLIHYSYGVNSTEKGDLSSESTVSRIRTEHFPLTLESARPSHTSQYLCASSEPQGNEQFFGPGTRLTVL.

The V call is TRBV20-1, the J call TRBJ1-2; D is unclear. V was pared by 5 bases and J by 7 bases, with 11 bases between. Germline CDR1 and CDR2: DFQATT and SNEGSKA (reference sequence). This CDR3 is 11 amino acids long. In DNA, the CDR3 is TGCAGTGCTTTAGCTGGTTTTGGCTACACCTTC. It specifies CSALAGFGYTF.

The genes are TRBV19 and TRBJ1-5, with TRBD1 identical over 9 bases. Germline V gives CDR1 LNHDA, CDR2 SQIVND (reference sequence). V was clipped by 7 bases and J by 5 bases; unmatched bases: 6. The CDR3 is made up of 14 amino acids. The CDR3 is CASNPTGGDQPQHF. Written as DNA, the CDR3 is TGTGCCAGTAACCCGACAGGGGGTGATCAGCCCCAGCATTTT.

The V and J genes are TRBV9 and TRBJ1-1; TRBD1 matches 9 bases. The CDR3 is 17 residues long. V was pared by 0 bases and J by 5 bases, with 11 bases of the junction left unmatched. CDR1 is SGDLS, CDR2 YYNGEE, per germline. Here the CDR3 DNA reads TGTGCCAGCAGCGTAGGTCCGGGACAGGGATTAGGGACTGAAGCTTTCTTT. It yields the protein CASSVGPGQGLGTEAFF.

The chain joins TRBV19 to TRBJ1-5; D not certain. The CDR3 totals 14 residues. Germline V gene data show CDR1 as LNHDA and CDR2 as SQIVND (reference sequence). Trimming took off 1 base at V and 11 bases at J, with 15 bases between the two ends. CDR3 DNA: TGTGCCAGTAGTATAGTCAATCTAGGTGCTGCCCAGCATTTT. Its protein is CASSIVNLGAAQHF.

The V call is TRBV7-9, the J call TRBJ1-3, with TRBD1 matching 12 bases. V dropped 6 bases and J dropped 8; count of bases not matched to a gene: 11. CDR3 size: 16 residues. Germline V gene lookup returns CDR1 SEHNR and CDR2 FQNEAQ (reference sequence). The CDR3 is CASSFPPGQGADTIYF. Here the CDR3 DNA reads TGTGCCAGCAGTTTTCCTCCGGGACAGGGGGCTGACACCATATATTTT.

V is TRBV27 and J is TRBJ2-5, with 14 nucleotides matching TRBD2. Per germline, CDR1 MNHEY and CDR2 SMNVEV (reference sequence). CDR3 size: 16 residues. J gave up 5 bases and V 5 bases, and 7 bases lay outside the gene matches. The DNA of the CDR3 is TGTGCCAGCAGTAGGGGACTAGCGGGAGCGGTTGAGACCCAGTACTTC. Translated: CASSRGLAGAVETQYF.

CDR3 in amino acids: CASSDRTGGFYEQYF. CDR3 DNA sequence: TGCGCCAGCAGCGATCGGACAGGGGGTTTCTACGAGCAGTACTTC. V is TRBV5-1 and J is TRBJ2-7; 10 nucleotides agree with TRBD1. This CDR3 has 15 amino acids. Unmatched junction bases numbered 7, after V lost 4 bases and J lost 3 bases. Germline V gene lookup returns CDR1 SGHRS and CDR2 YFSETQ.

As to this clone: Other DNA variants within this sample encode the same CDR3. This CDR3 is CASSLNPYEQYF. CDR3 nucleotide sequence: TGTGCCAGCAGCCTCAATCCCTACGAGCAGTACTTC. The chain couples TRBV7-9 to TRBJ2-7, with unresolved D. The CDR3 loop spans 12 amino acids. Germline V gene data show CDR1 as SEHNR and CDR2 as FQNEAQ (reference sequence). Trimming pared 5 bases from V and 2 bases from J, leaving 7 bases between.

The genes are TRBV23-1 and TRBJ2-5; 9 nucleotides agree with TRBD1. TRBV23-1 is marked as an open reading frame, function uncertain. This CDR3 comprises 17 residues. Trimming cost V 4 bases and J 1 base; bases outside gene matches: 10. The CDR3 sequence is CASSRPGQGEVQETQYF. The DNA of the CDR3 is TGCGCCAGCAGTCGACCGGGACAGGGAGAAGTCCAAGAGACCCAGTACTTC.